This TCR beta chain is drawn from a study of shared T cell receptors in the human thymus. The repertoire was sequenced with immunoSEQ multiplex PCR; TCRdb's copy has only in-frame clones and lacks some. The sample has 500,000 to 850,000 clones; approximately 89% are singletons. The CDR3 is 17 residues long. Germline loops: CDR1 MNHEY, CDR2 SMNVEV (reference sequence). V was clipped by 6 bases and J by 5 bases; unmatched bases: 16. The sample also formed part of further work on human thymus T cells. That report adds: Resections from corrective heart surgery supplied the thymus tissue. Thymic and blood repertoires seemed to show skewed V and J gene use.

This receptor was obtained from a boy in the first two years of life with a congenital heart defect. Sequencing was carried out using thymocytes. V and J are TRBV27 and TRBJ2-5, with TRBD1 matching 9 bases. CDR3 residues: CASRRQNRGPGSETQYF. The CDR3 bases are TGTGCCAGCAGACGTCAAAACAGGGGGCCAGGGAGTGAGACCCAGTACTTC.